This is a list of T cell receptor beta chains from one sample in a study of T cells in Graves' hyperthyroidism and ophthalmopathy. MiXCR, run by TCRdb on the multiplex PCR reads, gives a single entry per CDR3 protein. The sample comprises approximately 600,000 distinct CDR3 sequences, around 20% of which are singletons, and 34% rests with the top ten. Sequenced sample: blood. These receptors all stem from a man aged 25 to 40 with Graves' ophthalmopathy. The CDR3 runs from the conserved cysteine through the conserved F or W. The order of the fields is D gene, clone size, CDR3 length, J gene, V gene, CDR3 protein, CDR3 DNA. D genes are given only for firm matches. Clone sizes are given selectively: once, few, many, or a class where the clone is expanded.

D gene: .
clone size: .
CDR3 length: 15
J gene: TRBJ2-7
V gene: TRBV4-3
CDR3 protein: CASSQGQVGLYEQYF
CDR3 DNA: TGCGCCAGCAGCCAAGGACAGGTGGGACTCTACGAGCAGTACTTC

D gene: .
clone size: .
CDR3 length: 15
J gene: TRBJ1-5
V gene: TRBV9
CDR3 protein: CASSDSGGWNQPQHF
CDR3 DNA: TGTGCCAGCAGCGACTCGGGGGGGTGGAATCAGCCCCAGCATTTT

D gene: .
clone size: .
CDR3 length: 12
J gene: TRBJ2-7
V gene: TRBV7-9
CDR3 protein: CASSFLAYEQYF
CDR3 DNA: TGTGCCAGCAGCTTTTTAGCCTACGAGCAGTACTTC

D gene: TRBD1
clone size: .
CDR3 length: 14
J gene: TRBJ1-4
V gene: TRBV6-1
CDR3 protein: CASSEDRVFEKLFF
CDR3 DNA: TGTGCCAGCAGTGAGGACAGGGTGTTTGAAAAACTGTTTTTT

D gene: TRBD2
clone size: .
CDR3 length: 15
J gene: TRBJ2-3
V gene: TRBV5-1
CDR3 protein: CASSLREGSGRTQYF
CDR3 DNA: TGCGCCAGCAGCTTAAGGGAGGGGTCAGGCAGAACGCAGTATTTT

D gene: .
clone size: few
CDR3 length: 12
J gene: TRBJ1-1
V gene: TRBV20-1
CDR3 protein: CSAPVDVTEAFF
CDR3 DNA: TGCAGTGCTCCGGTGGATGTCACTGAAGCTTTCTTT

D gene: .
clone size: many
CDR3 length: 14
J gene: TRBJ1-1
V gene: TRBV7-8
CDR3 protein: CASSLGGRAIEAFF
CDR3 DNA: TGTGCCAGCAGCTTAGGAGGAAGGGCTATTGAAGCTTTCTTT

D gene: .
clone size: .
CDR3 length: 15
J gene: TRBJ2-2
V gene: TRBV29-1
CDR3 protein: CSVVEQFANTGELFF
CDR3 DNA: TGCAGCGTTGTGGAACAGTTCGCGAACACCGGGGAGCTGTTTTTT

D gene: .
clone size: .
CDR3 length: 12
J gene: TRBJ1-2
V gene: TRBV28
CDR3 protein: CASSRGRDGYTF
CDR3 DNA: TGTGCCAGCAGCAGGGGTCGAGATGGCTACACCTTC

D gene: .
clone size: many
CDR3 length: 14
J gene: TRBJ1-1
V gene: TRBV20-1
CDR3 protein: CSAREAGPNTEAFF
CDR3 DNA: TGCAGTGCTAGAGAGGCAGGGCCGAACACTGAAGCTTTCTTT

D gene: TRBD1
clone size: few
CDR3 length: 14
J gene: TRBJ2-2
V gene: TRBV24-1
CDR3 protein: CATTAGGAAGELFF
CDR3 DNA: TGTGCCACAACAGCAGGGGGCGCCGCCGGGGAGCTGTTTTTT

D gene: .
clone size: few
CDR3 length: 14
J gene: TRBJ1-2
V gene: TRBV2
CDR3 protein: CASSVAGAVVGYTF
CDR3 DNA: TGTGCCAGCAGTGTTGCCGGGGCGGTCGTGGGCTACACCTTC

D gene: TRBD2
clone size: .
CDR3 length: 18
J gene: TRBJ2-1
V gene: TRBV27
CDR3 protein: CASSLSTRTSGRYNEQFF
CDR3 DNA: TGTGCCAGCAGTTTATCGACGAGGACTAGCGGGAGATACAATGAGCAGTTCTTC

D gene: TRBD1
clone size: many
CDR3 length: 15
J gene: TRBJ2-3
V gene: TRBV12-3/TRBV12-4
CDR3 protein: CASRAGGSSTDTQYF
CDR3 DNA: TGTGCCAGCAGAGCAGGGGGATCAAGCACAGATACGCAGTATTTT

D gene: TRBD1
clone size: many
CDR3 length: 16
J gene: TRBJ2-7
V gene: TRBV7-2
CDR3 protein: CASSTRDRGKTYEQYF
CDR3 DNA: TGTGCCAGCAGCACCCGGGACAGGGGCAAAACCTACGAGCAGTACTTC

D gene: TRBD1
clone size: .
CDR3 length: 15
J gene: TRBJ2-1
V gene: TRBV24-1
CDR3 protein: CAISEGALEINEQFF
CDR3 DNA: TGTGCCATCAGTGAGGGGGCGTTGGAGATTAATGAGCAGTTCTTC

D gene: .
clone size: once
CDR3 length: 14
J gene: TRBJ2-7
V gene: TRBV20-1
CDR3 protein: CSAPIPPRDDEQYF
CDR3 DNA: TGCAGTGCTCCAATCCCCCCCAGGGATGACGAGCAGTACTTC

D gene: TRBD2
clone size: .
CDR3 length: 14
J gene: TRBJ2-7
V gene: TRBV20-1
CDR3 protein: CSGLLASGAYEQYF
CDR3 DNA: TGCAGTGGGCTCCTGGCTAGCGGGGCCTACGAGCAGTACTTC

D gene: TRBD2
clone size: many
CDR3 length: 18
J gene: TRBJ2-4
V gene: TRBV27
CDR3 protein: CASSPGLAGERAKNIQYF
CDR3 DNA: TGTGCCAGCAGTCCGGGACTAGCGGGAGAGCGCGCCAAAAACATTCAGTACTTC

D gene: TRBD2
clone size: many
CDR3 length: 16
J gene: TRBJ2-1
V gene: TRBV28
CDR3 protein: CATGLAGKFSYNEQFF
CDR3 DNA: TGTGCCACCGGACTAGCGGGGAAGTTCTCCTACAATGAGCAGTTCTTC

D gene: .
clone size: .
CDR3 length: 15
J gene: TRBJ1-5
V gene: TRBV12-3/TRBV12-4
CDR3 protein: CASSPGADSNQPQHF
CDR3 DNA: TGTGCCAGCAGTCCCGGGGCAGATAGCAATCAGCCCCAGCATTTT

D gene: .
clone size: .
CDR3 length: 14
J gene: TRBJ2-7
V gene: TRBV28
CDR3 protein: CASTFGRSSYEQYF
CDR3 DNA: TGTGCCAGCACCTTCGGAAGAAGCTCCTACGAGCAGTACTTC

D gene: .
clone size: many
CDR3 length: 15
J gene: TRBJ2-2
V gene: TRBV2
CDR3 protein: CASLTGPTNTGELFF
CDR3 DNA: TGTGCCAGCTTGACCGGTCCTACAAACACCGGGGAGCTGTTTTTT

D gene: .
clone size: many
CDR3 length: 14
J gene: TRBJ2-1
V gene: TRBV3-1
CDR3 protein: CASSHRGVYNEQFF
CDR3 DNA: TGTGCCAGCAGCCACAGGGGAGTTTACAATGAGCAGTTCTTC

D gene: .
clone size: many
CDR3 length: 15
J gene: TRBJ1-1
V gene: TRBV11-2
CDR3 protein: CASSLGAGGATEAFF
CDR3 DNA: TGTGCCAGCAGCTTAGGGGCGGGAGGAGCCACTGAAGCTTTCTTT

D gene: .
clone size: many
CDR3 length: 16
J gene: TRBJ2-3
V gene: TRBV28
CDR3 protein: CASSFMAGTSTDTQYF
CDR3 DNA: TGTGCCAGCAGTTTTATGGCGGGAACTAGCACAGATACGCAGTATTTT

D gene: .
clone size: .
CDR3 length: 13
J gene: TRBJ1-1
V gene: TRBV11-3
CDR3 protein: CASASPLGTEAFF
CDR3 DNA: TGTGCCAGCGCCTCCCCGTTGGGCACTGAAGCTTTCTTT

D gene: .
clone size: many
CDR3 length: 12
J gene: TRBJ1-5
V gene: TRBV28
CDR3 protein: CASNADRPLKHF
CDR3 DNA: TGTGCCAGCAACGCAGACCGACCCTTAAAGCATTTT

D gene: .
clone size: once
CDR3 length: 14
J gene: TRBJ2-3
V gene: TRBV5-1
CDR3 protein: CASSQGTSTDTQYF
CDR3 DNA: TGCGCCAGTTCGCAGGGGACTAGCACAGATACGCAGTATTTT

D gene: .
clone size: many
CDR3 length: 16
J gene: TRBJ2-3
V gene: TRBV7-9
CDR3 protein: CASSFGPWGEEDTQYF
CDR3 DNA: TGTGCCAGCAGCTTCGGCCCCTGGGGAGAGGAAGATACGCAGTATTTT

D gene: .
clone size: many
CDR3 length: 15
J gene: TRBJ2-1
V gene: TRBV5-1
CDR3 protein: CASSQMTGSYNEQFF
CDR3 DNA: TGCGCCAGCAGCCAGATGACGGGCTCCTACAATGAGCAGTTCTTC

D gene: .
clone size: few
CDR3 length: 14
J gene: TRBJ2-3
V gene: TRBV7-9
CDR3 protein: CASSHGMGTDTQYF
CDR3 DNA: TGTGCCAGCAGCCACGGGATGGGCACAGATACGCAGTATTTT

D gene: TRBD2
clone size: once
CDR3 length: 16
J gene: TRBJ2-4
V gene: TRBV4-3
CDR3 protein: CASSPNPGLDLNIQYF
CDR3 DNA: TGCGCCAGCAGCCCAAACCCCGGACTAGATTTGAACATTCAGTACTTC

D gene: .
clone size: .
CDR3 length: 18
J gene: TRBJ2-1
V gene: TRBV3-2
CDR3 protein: CASSQDMSPQGTYNEQFF
CDR3 DNA: TGTGCCAGCAGCCAAGATATGAGCCCTCAGGGGACCTACAATGAGCAGTTCTTC

D gene: .
clone size: .
CDR3 length: 16
J gene: TRBJ2-2
V gene: TRBV11-2
CDR3 protein: CASSPPWTANTGELFF
CDR3 DNA: TGTGCCAGCAGCCCTCCTTGGACTGCGAACACCGGGGAGCTGTTTTTT

D gene: .
clone size: .
CDR3 length: 14
J gene: TRBJ2-7
V gene: TRBV27
CDR3 protein: CASSLYEGTYEQYF
CDR3 DNA: TGTGCCAGCAGTTTATACGAGGGGACCTACGAGCAGTACTTC

D gene: TRBD2
clone size: .
CDR3 length: 14
J gene: TRBJ2-7
V gene: TRBV29-1
CDR3 protein: CSVEDGRGSDEQYF
CDR3 DNA: TGCAGCGTTGAAGACGGGAGGGGAAGCGACGAGCAGTACTTC

D gene: TRBD2
clone size: .
CDR3 length: 16
J gene: TRBJ2-7
V gene: TRBV6-5
CDR3 protein: CASSYSTSGSLYEQYF
CDR3 DNA: TGTGCCAGCAGTTACTCGACTAGCGGGAGTCTCTACGAGCAGTACTTC

D gene: TRBD1
clone size: many
CDR3 length: 15
J gene: TRBJ1-4
V gene: TRBV18
CDR3 protein: CASSPGTGLGEKLFF
CDR3 DNA: TGTGCCAGCTCACCGGGGACAGGGCTTGGTGAAAAACTGTTTTTT

D gene: TRBD2
clone size: .
CDR3 length: 17
J gene: TRBJ2-3
V gene: TRBV7-9
CDR3 protein: CASSQDPTSGDTDTQYF
CDR3 DNA: TGCGCCAGCAGCCAAGATCCAACTAGCGGAGACACAGATACGCAGTATTTT

D gene: .
clone size: many
CDR3 length: 16
J gene: TRBJ2-5
V gene: TRBV6-2/TRBV6-3
CDR3 protein: CASSSLPQVFGETQYF
CDR3 DNA: TGTGCCAGCAGTTCACTTCCCCAGGTCTTCGGGGAGACCCAGTACTTC

D gene: .
clone size: .
CDR3 length: 15
J gene: TRBJ2-1
V gene: TRBV7-9
CDR3 protein: CASSSQVGADNEQFF
CDR3 DNA: TGTGCCAGCAGCTCCCAGGTGGGGGCGGATAATGAGCAGTTCTTC

D gene: TRBD1
clone size: .
CDR3 length: 15
J gene: TRBJ1-4
V gene: TRBV24-1
CDR3 protein: CATSDRDSFNEKLFF
CDR3 DNA: TGTGCCACCAGTGACCGGGACAGCTTCAATGAAAAACTGTTTTTT

D gene: .
clone size: .
CDR3 length: 12
J gene: TRBJ1-1
V gene: TRBV2
CDR3 protein: CASSNSNTEAFF
CDR3 DNA: TGTGCCAGCAGTAACTCGAACACTGAAGCTTTCTTT

D gene: TRBD2
clone size: .
CDR3 length: 15
J gene: TRBJ2-3
V gene: TRBV4-3
CDR3 protein: CASSQDPAGVDTQYF
CDR3 DNA: TGCGCCAGCAGCCAAGATCCAGCGGGAGTGGATACGCAGTATTTT

D gene: .
clone size: few
CDR3 length: 13
J gene: TRBJ2-1
V gene: TRBV25-1
CDR3 protein: CASSQGGHNEQFF
CDR3 DNA: TGTGCCAGCAGCCAGGGTGGCCACAATGAGCAGTTCTTC

D gene: TRBD1
clone size: few
CDR3 length: 14
J gene: TRBJ1-6
V gene: TRBV20-1
CDR3 protein: CSADRGLDNSPLHF
CDR3 DNA: TGCAGTGCCGACAGGGGACTGGATAATTCACCCCTCCACTTT

D gene: TRBD1
clone size: few
CDR3 length: 13
J gene: TRBJ1-4
V gene: TRBV7-9
CDR3 protein: CASGRDSNEKLFF
CDR3 DNA: TGTGCCAGCGGCCGGGACAGTAATGAAAAACTGTTTTTT

D gene: .
clone size: .
CDR3 length: 14
J gene: TRBJ2-7
V gene: TRBV28
CDR3 protein: CASSFGRVGIEQYF
CDR3 DNA: TGTGCCAGCAGTTTTGGCAGGGTTGGAATCGAGCAGTACTTC

D gene: TRBD1
clone size: .
CDR3 length: 14
J gene: TRBJ2-1
V gene: TRBV25-1
CDR3 protein: CASSKDRIYNEQFF
CDR3 DNA: TGTGCCAGCAGCAAGGACAGGATTTACAATGAGCAGTTCTTC

D gene: .
clone size: .
CDR3 length: 16
J gene: TRBJ2-6
V gene: TRBV19
CDR3 protein: CASSMPPGSGANVLTF
CDR3 DNA: TGTGCCAGTAGTATGCCCCCTGGCTCTGGGGCCAACGTCCTGACTTTC